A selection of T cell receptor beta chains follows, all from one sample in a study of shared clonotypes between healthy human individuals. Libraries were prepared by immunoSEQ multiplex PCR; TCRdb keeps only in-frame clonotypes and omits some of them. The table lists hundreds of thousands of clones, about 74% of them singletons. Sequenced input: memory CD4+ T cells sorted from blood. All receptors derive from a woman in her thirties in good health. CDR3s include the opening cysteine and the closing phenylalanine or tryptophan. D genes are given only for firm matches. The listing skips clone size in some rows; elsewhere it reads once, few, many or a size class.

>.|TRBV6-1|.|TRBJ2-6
CATLTATSGANVLTF
TGTGCCACCTTGACGGCGACCTCTGGGGCCAACGTCCTGACTTTC
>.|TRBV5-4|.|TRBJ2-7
CASSLWGRDEQYF
TGTGCCAGCAGCTTGTGGGGCCGAGACGAGCAGTACTTC
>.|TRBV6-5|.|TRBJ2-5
CASTLSGSETQYF
TGTGCCAGCACACTAAGCGGTTCTGAGACCCAGTACTTC
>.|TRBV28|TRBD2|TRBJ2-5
CASSWQRLAGETQYF
TGTGCCAGCAGTTGGCAAAGACTAGCTGGAGAGACCCAGTACTTC
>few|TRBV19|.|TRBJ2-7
CASSLTGTTTYEQYF
TGTGCCAGTAGCCTCACAGGGACAACTACCTACGAGCAGTACTTC
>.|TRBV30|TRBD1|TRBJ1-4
CAWSLGTAYEKLFF
TGTGCCTGGAGCCTTGGGACAGCGTATGAAAAACTGTTTTTT
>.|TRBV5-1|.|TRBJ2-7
CASSLEVSGVEQYF
TGCGCCAGCAGCTTGGAGGTCAGCGGAGTCGAGCAGTACTTC
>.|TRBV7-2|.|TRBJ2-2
CASSGPGTGELFF
TGTGCCAGCAGCGGTCCGGGCACCGGGGAGCTGTTTTTT
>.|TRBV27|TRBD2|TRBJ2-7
CASSLAGEFYEQYF
TGTGCCAGCAGCCTAGCGGGAGAATTCTACGAGCAGTACTTC
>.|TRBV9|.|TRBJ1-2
CASSGRGDTPGANYGYTF
TGTGCCAGCAGCGGAAGGGGGGACACCCCTGGGGCTAACTATGGCTACACCTTC
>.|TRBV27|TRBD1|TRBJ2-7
CASSFAQGASAEQYF
TGTGCCAGCAGTTTCGCCCAGGGGGCGTCAGCCGAGCAGTACTTC
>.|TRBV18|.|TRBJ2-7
CASSPPFPGHEQYF
TGTGCCAGCTCACCTCCGTTTCCGGGACACGAGCAGTACTTC
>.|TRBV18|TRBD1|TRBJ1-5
CASSQGTGGNQPQHF
TGTGCCAGCTCACAGGGGACAGGGGGCAATCAGCCCCAGCATTTT
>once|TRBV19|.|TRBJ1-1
CASSPPQMARGTEAFF
TGTGCCAGTAGTCCCCCACAAATGGCCCGAGGGACTGAAGCTTTCTTT
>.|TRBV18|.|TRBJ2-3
CASSQQLGQDTQYF
TGTGCCAGCTCACAACAGCTGGGGCAAGATACGCAGTATTTT
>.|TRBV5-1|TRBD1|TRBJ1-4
CASSFQGVNEKLFF
TGCGCCAGCAGCTTTCAGGGGGTAAATGAAAAACTGTTTTTT
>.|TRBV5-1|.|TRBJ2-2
CASSLRPNTGELFF
TGCGCCAGCAGCTTGAGACCGAACACCGGGGAGCTGTTTTTT
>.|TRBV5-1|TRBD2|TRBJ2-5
CASSSTPLAGGLLETQYF
TGCGCCAGCAGTTCGACCCCACTAGCGGGAGGGCTGTTAGAGACCCAGTACTTC
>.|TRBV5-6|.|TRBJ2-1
CASSQRRIYEQFF
TGTGCCAGCAGCCAGAGGCGGATTTATGAGCAGTTCTTC
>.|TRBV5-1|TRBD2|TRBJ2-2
CASSQGAGGPYTGELFF
TGCGCCAGCAGCCAGGGAGCGGGAGGGCCTTACACCGGGGAGCTGTTTTTT
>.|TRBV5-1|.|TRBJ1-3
CASSPGTGGNTIYF
TGCGCCAGCAGCCCCGGGACTGGGGGAAACACCATATATTTT
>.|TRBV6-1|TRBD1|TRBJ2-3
CAGGQNQDTQYF
TGTGCCGGGGGACAGAACCAAGATACGCAGTATTTT
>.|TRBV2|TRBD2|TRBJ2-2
CASSERGSWTGELFF
TGTGCCAGCAGTGAACGCGGGAGTTGGACCGGGGAGCTGTTTTTT
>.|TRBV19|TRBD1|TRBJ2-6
CASSPWDRRAGANVLTF
TGTGCCAGTAGTCCCTGGGACAGGAGGGCCGGGGCCAACGTCCTGACTTTC
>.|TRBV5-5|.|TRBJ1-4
CASKQGTGEEKLFF
TGTGCCAGCAAACAAGGGACCGGGGAAGAAAAACTGTTTTTT
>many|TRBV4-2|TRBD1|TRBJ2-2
CASSQGDRDTGELFF
TGTGCCAGCAGCCAAGGGGACAGAGACACCGGGGAGCTGTTTTTT
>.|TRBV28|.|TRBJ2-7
CASSSRGGGTYEQYF
TGTGCCAGCAGTTCCCGCGGAGGAGGGACCTACGAGCAGTACTTC
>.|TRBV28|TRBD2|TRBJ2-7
CVSSGEGYEQYF
TGTGTCTCGAGCGGGGAGGGCTACGAGCAGTACTTC
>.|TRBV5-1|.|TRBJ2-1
CASSDSRYYNEQFF
TGCGCCAGCAGCGATTCACGATATTACAATGAGCAGTTCTTC
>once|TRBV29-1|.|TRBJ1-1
CSVEETGLNTEAFF
TGCAGCGTTGAAGAGACAGGACTCAACACTGAAGCTTTCTTT
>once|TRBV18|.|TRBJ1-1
CASSPLNTEAFF
TGTGCCAGCTCACCCTTGAACACTGAAGCTTTCTTT
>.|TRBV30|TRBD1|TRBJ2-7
CAWDNRGNEQYF
TGTGCCTGGGATAACAGGGGAAACGAGCAGTACTTC
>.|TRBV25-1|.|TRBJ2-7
CASSESWGPTYEQYF
TGTGCCAGCAGTGAATCCTGGGGCCCTACCTACGAGCAGTACTTC
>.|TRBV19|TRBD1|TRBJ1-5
CASSYGTVRNQPQHF
TGTGCCAGTAGTTACGGGACAGTTCGCAATCAGCCCCAGCATTTT
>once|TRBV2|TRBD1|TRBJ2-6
CASTEGARGANVLTF
TGTGCCAGCACCGAGGGGGCGCGAGGGGCCAACGTCCTGACTTTC
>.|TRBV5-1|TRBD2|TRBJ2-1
CASSLSGTSYNEQFF
TGCGCCAGCAGCTTATCCGGGACTAGTTACAATGAGCAGTTCTTC
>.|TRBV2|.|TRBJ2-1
CASSEDNEQFF
TGTGCCAGCAGTGAAGACAATGAGCAGTTCTTC
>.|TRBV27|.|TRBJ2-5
CASSGWGGKQQETQYF
TGTGCCAGCAGCGGTTGGGGGGGCAAGCAACAAGAGACCCAGTACTTC
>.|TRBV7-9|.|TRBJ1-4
CASSWVGMEEKLFF
TGTGCCAGCAGCTGGGTGGGGATGGAAGAAAAACTGTTTTTT
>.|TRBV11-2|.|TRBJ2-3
CASSPGVANAHTQYF
TGTGCCAGCAGCCCGGGAGTAGCGAACGCTCACACGCAGTATTTT
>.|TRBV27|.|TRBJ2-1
CASRAVNEQFF
TGTGCCAGCAGAGCGGTCAATGAGCAGTTCTTC
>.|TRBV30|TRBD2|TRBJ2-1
CAWMGLAGVNEQFF
TGTGCCTGGATGGGACTAGCGGGAGTCAATGAGCAGTTCTTC
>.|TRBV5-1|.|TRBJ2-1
CASGISSSYNEQFF
TGCGCCAGCGGAATTTCGAGCTCCTACAATGAGCAGTTCTTC
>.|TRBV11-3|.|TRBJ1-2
CASSPKTWGYGYTF
TGTGCCAGCAGCCCGAAGACATGGGGCTATGGCTACACCTTC
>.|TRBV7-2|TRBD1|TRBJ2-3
CASSRLTGSDTQYF
TGTGCCAGCAGCCGGCTGACAGGGAGTGACACGCAGTATTTT
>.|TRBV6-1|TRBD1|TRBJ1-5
CASSDPYGQVRAQPQHF
TGTGCCAGCAGTGACCCCTACGGACAGGTTCGCGCTCAGCCCCAGCATTTT
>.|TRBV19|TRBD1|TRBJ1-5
CASSSTGTGLHQPQHF
TGTGCCAGTAGTAGTACCGGGACAGGCCTTCATCAGCCCCAGCATTTT
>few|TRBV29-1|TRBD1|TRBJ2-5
CSVEPGQGVVETQYF
TGCAGCGTTGAACCGGGACAGGGGGTTGTGGAGACCCAGTACTTC
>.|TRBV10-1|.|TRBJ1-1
CASSEGQPNTEAFF
TGCGCCAGCAGTGAAGGACAGCCGAACACTGAAGCTTTCTTT
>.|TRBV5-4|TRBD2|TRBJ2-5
CASSPRTSSETQYF
TGTGCCAGCAGCCCGAGGACTAGCTCGGAGACCCAGTACTTC
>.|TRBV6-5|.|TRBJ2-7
CASRHRDTYEQYF
TGTGCCAGCAGACACCGGGACACCTACGAGCAGTACTTC
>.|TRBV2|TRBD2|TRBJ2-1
CASSYVTSGNNEQFF
TGTGCCAGCTCCTACGTCACTAGCGGGAACAATGAGCAGTTCTTC
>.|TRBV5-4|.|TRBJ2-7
CASSLDGHYEQYF
TGTGCCAGCAGCTTGGATGGTCACTACGAGCAGTACTTC
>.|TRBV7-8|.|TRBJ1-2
CASSWNTRGGYGYTF
TGTGCCAGCAGCTGGAACACACGCGGCGGCTATGGCTACACCTTC